This T cell receptor beta chain was captured by sequencing in a study of regulatory T cells in long-lasting Graves disease. Study outcomes and limitations: Compared with new cases, persistent Graves' patients showed reduced TCR diversity.

Concerning this clonotype itself: Its target is not known.

With V trimmed by 0 bases and J by 2 bases, 14 bases remained unmatched. Per germline, CDR1 SGHTS and CDR2 YDEGEE. The CDR3 contains 19 residues. Documented time point: newly diagnosed GD, antithyroid drugs for less than 3 months. With RNA extracted from PBMCs as input, the TCR library was made. According to the study, TCR beta libraries were built with iRepertoire HTBI primers and CDR3-region Arm-PCR. Each CDR3 protein gets one entry after TCRdb re-called the multiplex PCR reads with MiXCR. In the table there are roughly 500,000 distinct CDR3 sequences, approximately 13% of which are singletons. The sample also formed part of further work on T cells in Graves' hyperthyroidism and ophthalmopathy.

This receptor was identified in a man younger than 45 with Graves disease. The rearrangement links TRBV5-8 to TRBJ2-3; 8 bases line up with TRBD2. The sample was peripheral blood mononuclear cells (PBMCs), taken at new diagnosis, from a patient treated with antithyroid drugs. The chain's CDR3 is CASSLALRSTSGITDTQYF. CDR3 coding DNA: TGTGCCAGCAGCTTGGCCCTAAGGTCTACTAGCGGAATCACAGATACGCAGTATTTT. Using reference TRBV5-8 and TRBJ2-3 for the parts outside the CDR3, the full variable domain is EAGVTQSPTHLIKTRGQQATLRCSPISGHTSVYWYQQALGLGLQFLLWYDEGEERNRGNFPPRFSGRQFPNYSSELNVNALELEDSALYLCASSLALRSTSGITDTQYFGPGTRLTVL.